What follows is one T cell receptor beta chain and its context. Original data processing: Reference gene primer amplification gave estimated nucleated cell counts. Sequenced by immunoSEQ multiplex PCR; TCRdb stores in-frame clones only, minus some. The D gene and trimming were derived from the DNA, and the V and J assignments and clone size from that table. The sample gives about 280,000 clones, 80% to 95% of which show up once; roughly 2.8% is in the top ten. The sample originates from a study of blood T cell repertoires in COVID-19. Germline-derived CDR1 and CDR2 are MDHEN and SYDVKM. The CDR3 totals 16 residues. Trimming cost V 7 bases and J 5 bases; bases outside gene matches: 12.

The chain has TRBV28 and TRBJ1-1; TRBD1 agrees at 11 bases. The sequence came from a man in his forties who had been exposed to COVID-19. Sequencing was done on a sample of PBMCs or T cells enriched from blood (not recorded which). CDR3: CASNGQGAPLGTEAFF. CDR3 nucleotides: TGTGCCAGCAATGGACAGGGGGCCCCGCTCGGAACTGAAGCTTTCTTT.